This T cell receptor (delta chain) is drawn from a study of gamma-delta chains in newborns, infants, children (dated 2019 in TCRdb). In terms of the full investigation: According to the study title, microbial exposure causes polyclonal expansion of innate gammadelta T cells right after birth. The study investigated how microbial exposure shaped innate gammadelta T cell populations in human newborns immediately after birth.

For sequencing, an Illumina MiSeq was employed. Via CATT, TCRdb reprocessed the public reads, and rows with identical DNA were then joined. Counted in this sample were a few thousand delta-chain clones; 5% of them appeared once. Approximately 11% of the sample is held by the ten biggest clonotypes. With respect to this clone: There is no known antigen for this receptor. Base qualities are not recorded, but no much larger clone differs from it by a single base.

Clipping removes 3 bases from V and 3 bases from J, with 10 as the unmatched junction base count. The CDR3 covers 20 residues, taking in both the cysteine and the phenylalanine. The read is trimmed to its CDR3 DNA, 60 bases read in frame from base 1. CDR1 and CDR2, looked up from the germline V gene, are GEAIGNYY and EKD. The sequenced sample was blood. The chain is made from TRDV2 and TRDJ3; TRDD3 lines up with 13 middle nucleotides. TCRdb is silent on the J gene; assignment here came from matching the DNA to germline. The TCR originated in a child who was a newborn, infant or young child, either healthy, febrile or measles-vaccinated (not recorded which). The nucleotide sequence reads TGTGCCTGTGACTCCACAACTACTGGGGGATACGTCTGGGACACCCGACAGATGTTTTTC. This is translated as CACDSTTTGGYVWDTRQMFF.